This T cell receptor beta chain was found in a study of tumor-infiltrating lymphocytes in primary liver carcinoma. Constant-region priming of roughly 490 ng total RNA yielded TCR beta cDNA. Three nested multiplex PCR rounds, a slightly modified ARM-PCR method, built the TCR beta libraries. With TRBV1-TRBV30 forward primers and a C-beta reverse primer, the first two PCR rounds were run for roughly 10 cycles each. From the multiplex PCR reads, TCRdb called clonotypes with MiXCR, one entry per CDR3 protein. Of about 70,000 distinct CDR3 sequences detected, nearly 70% appear once; the ten largest clones hold around 30%. Points on this clonotype: Its antigen is undetermined. Germline and junction disagree at one end, which may indicate a read error.

CDR3 length: 14 residues. Germline V gene sequence: CDR1 SGHAT, CDR2 FQDESV (reference sequence). Study results and limitations: Only about 7-25% of top clones appeared in all five tumor regions. Pairs of tumor regions overlapped more than tumor-adjacent and tumor-blood pairs did.

Unsorted bulk tissue, about 19-30 mg of it, served as the source for co-extraction of RNA and DNA. Among the patients, all had chronic HBV infection and none had been treated. Sampling of each tumor involved five separate regions. The V call is TRBV11-1, the J call TRBJ2-2, with a tentative D call TRBD2 (5 bases). The receptor was isolated from a man aged 35 to 55 with primary liver carcinoma and hepatitis B virus infection. The sequenced sample consisted of liver tumor tissue from sampling region 4. Subset described: tumor region T4, right-lateral pole. In DNA, the CDR3 is TGTGCCAGCGGCTTAAATATGATCGACGGGGAGCTGTTTTTC. Its translation: CASGLNMIDGELFF.